A selection of T cell receptor beta chains follows, all from one sample in a study of blood T cell repertoires in COVID-19. Data came from immunoSEQ multiplex PCR; TCRdb stores just in-frame clones and leaves some out. Here the sample spans 380,000 or so clones, 80% to 90% being singletons. Material: peripheral blood. Every receptor here comes from a woman aged 55 to 70 with COVID-19, enrolled during active disease. Both conserved end residues are trimmed from each CDR3.

j_gene | v_gene | CDR3aa
TRBJ2-3 | TRBV13 | ASSYRGYQDTQY
TRBJ2-5 | TRBV5-1 | ASSAGQGWETQY
TRBJ2-5 | TRBV19 | ASSWTGNQETQY
TRBJ2-3 | TRBV19 | ASRGGPGREKY
TRBJ2-7 | TRBV11-3 | ASSLFPGSYEQY
TRBJ1-2 | TRBV7-3 | ASSLSGAGGYT
TRBJ1-2 | TRBV6-5 | VVRRLSPYGYT
TRBJ2-1 | TRBV7-2 | ASSFIGGGNEQF
TRBJ2-5 | TRBV2 | ASSAGLGQETQY
TRBJ2-3 | TRBV10-3 | AITPGGGGVGDTQY
TRBJ2-7 | TRBV7-9 | ASRPDRGDFYEQY
TRBJ1-5 | TRBV6-6 | ASSYFAGDSNQPQH
TRBJ1-1 | TRBV4-2 | ASTWGGANTEAF
TRBJ2-7 | TRBV4-2 | ASSQEPGLAGRTPYEQY
TRBJ2-3 | TRBV24-1 | ATSDTRKTDTQY
TRBJ1-5 | TRBV11-2 | ASSLGTVTGGYQPQH
TRBJ1-1 | TRBV6-2/TRBV6-3 | ASSRAGGAAAYTEAF
TRBJ2-3 | TRBV10-3 | AISEGTGWDTQY
TRBJ1-1 | TRBV25-1 | ASSEFGGMNTEAF
TRBJ1-2 | TRBV6-5 | ASSYGQGMSYT
TRBJ2-4 | TRBV3-1/TRBV3-2 | ASSLCDPLQRKNIQY
TRBJ1-3 | TRBV18 | ASSSTGSPLGGNTIY
TRBJ2-7 | TRBV7-2 | ASSLAGGPYEQY
TRBJ2-7 | TRBV25-1 | ASSESTGGRGEQY
TRBJ2-3 | TRBV30 | AWSEGLAGDTDTQY
TRBJ1-1 | TRBV10-3 | ATLGGTEAF
TRBJ2-7 | TRBV6-5 | ASSSGTGDGFREQY
TRBJ1-1 | TRBV3-1/TRBV3-2 | ASSPGTGGNTEAF
TRBJ2-1 | TRBV11-2 | ASMWGPIYNEQF
TRBJ2-2 | TRBV25-1 | ASSEQGAIGELF
TRBJ2-1 | TRBV27 | ASSQRGEQF
TRBJ1-2 | TRBV6-6 | ASRSGGHGYT
TRBJ1-1 | TRBV11-3 | ASRGQGAATEAF
TRBJ2-5 | TRBV6-5 | ASSYETGSQETQY
TRBJ2-3 | TRBV27 | ASRLGAALPTDTQY
TRBJ1-6 | TRBV19 | ASSLSGGRGDSPLH
TRBJ2-4 | TRBV9 | ASSFQSGGNIQY
TRBJ2-3 | TRBV2 | ASSEAGEGTDTQY
TRBJ1-5 | TRBV12-3/TRBV12-4 | ASSKGGGTPQH
TRBJ1-1 | TRBV2 | ASRGTGMVTEAF